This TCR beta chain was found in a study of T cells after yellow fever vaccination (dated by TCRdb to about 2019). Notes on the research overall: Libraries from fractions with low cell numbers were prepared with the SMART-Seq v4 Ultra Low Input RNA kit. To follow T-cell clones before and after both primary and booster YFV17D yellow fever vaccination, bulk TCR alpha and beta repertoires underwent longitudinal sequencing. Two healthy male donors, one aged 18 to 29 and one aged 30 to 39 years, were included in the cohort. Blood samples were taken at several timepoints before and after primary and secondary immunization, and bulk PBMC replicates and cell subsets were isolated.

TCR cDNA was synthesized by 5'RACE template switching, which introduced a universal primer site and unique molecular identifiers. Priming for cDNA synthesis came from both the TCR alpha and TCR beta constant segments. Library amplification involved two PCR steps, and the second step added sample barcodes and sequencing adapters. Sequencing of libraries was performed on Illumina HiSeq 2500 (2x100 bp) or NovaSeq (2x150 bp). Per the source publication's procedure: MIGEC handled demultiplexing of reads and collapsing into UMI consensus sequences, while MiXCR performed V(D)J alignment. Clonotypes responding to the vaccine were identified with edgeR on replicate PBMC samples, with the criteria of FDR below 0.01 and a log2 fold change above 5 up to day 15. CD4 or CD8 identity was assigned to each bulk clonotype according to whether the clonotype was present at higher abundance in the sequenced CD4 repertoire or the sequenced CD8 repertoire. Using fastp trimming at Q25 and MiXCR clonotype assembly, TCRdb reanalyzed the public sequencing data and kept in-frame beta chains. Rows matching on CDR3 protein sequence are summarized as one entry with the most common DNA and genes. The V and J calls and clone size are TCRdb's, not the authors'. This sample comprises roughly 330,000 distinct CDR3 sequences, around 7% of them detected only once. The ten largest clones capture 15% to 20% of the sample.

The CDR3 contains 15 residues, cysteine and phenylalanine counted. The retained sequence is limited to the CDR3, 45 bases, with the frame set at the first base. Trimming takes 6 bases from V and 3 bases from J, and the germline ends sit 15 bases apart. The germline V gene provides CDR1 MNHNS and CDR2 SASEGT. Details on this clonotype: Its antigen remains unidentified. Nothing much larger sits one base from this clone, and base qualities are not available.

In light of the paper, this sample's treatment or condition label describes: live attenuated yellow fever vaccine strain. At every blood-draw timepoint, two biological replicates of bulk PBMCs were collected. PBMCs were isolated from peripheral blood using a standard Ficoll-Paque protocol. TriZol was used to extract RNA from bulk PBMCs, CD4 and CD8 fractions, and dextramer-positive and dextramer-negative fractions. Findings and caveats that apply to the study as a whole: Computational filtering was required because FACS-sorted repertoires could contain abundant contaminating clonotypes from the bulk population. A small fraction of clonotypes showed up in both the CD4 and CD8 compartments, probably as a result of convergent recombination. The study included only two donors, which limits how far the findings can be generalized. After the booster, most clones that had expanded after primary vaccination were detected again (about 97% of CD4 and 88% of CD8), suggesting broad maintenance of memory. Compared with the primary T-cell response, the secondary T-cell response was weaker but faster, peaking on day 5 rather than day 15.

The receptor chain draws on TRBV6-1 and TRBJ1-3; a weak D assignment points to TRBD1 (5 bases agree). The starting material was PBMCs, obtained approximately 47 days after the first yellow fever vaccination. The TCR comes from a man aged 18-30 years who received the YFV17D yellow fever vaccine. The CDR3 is CASRASREGGNTIYF. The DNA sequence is TGTGCCAGCAGAGCATCCAGGGAAGGTGGAAACACCATATATTTT.